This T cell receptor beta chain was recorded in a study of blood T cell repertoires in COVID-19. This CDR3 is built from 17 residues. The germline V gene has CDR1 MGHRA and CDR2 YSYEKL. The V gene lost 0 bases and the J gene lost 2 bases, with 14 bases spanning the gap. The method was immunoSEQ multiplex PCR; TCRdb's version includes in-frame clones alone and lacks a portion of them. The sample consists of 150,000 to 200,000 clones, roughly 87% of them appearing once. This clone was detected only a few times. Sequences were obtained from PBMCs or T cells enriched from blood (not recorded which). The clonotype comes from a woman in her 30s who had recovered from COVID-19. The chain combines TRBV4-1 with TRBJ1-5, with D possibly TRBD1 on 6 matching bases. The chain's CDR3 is CASSQDGGNRGNQPQHF. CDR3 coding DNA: TGCGCCAGCAGCCAAGATGGGGGAAACAGGGGCAATCAGCCCCAGCATTTT.